The 18 T cell receptor beta chains reported below all come from one sample, sequenced in a study of Graves' ophthalmopathy and Graves' hyperthyroidism (dated by TCRdb to the late 2010s). Sequencing used an Illumina HiSeq 2000. TCR beta CDR3 regions were amplified from RNA transcripts for repertoire sequencing. The first round was an RT-PCR using HTBI primers with the Qiagen OneStep RT-PCR kit, and this first round was followed by a second-round multiplex PCR, then size selection and purification. In-frame beta chains were kept once TCRdb had trimmed the public reads at Q25 with fastp and called clones with MiXCR. Each CDR3 protein appears once, grouped with its most common genes and DNA. The sample profile shows around 400,000 distinct CDR3 sequences; about 21% of them were found once. 2.5% to 3% of the sample rests with the top ten. The sequenced sample was peripheral blood. These receptors were collected from a woman aged 18 to 35 with stable Graves' hyperthyroidism. Donor details come from another sample of the same person, matched by shared clones.

This clonotype was recorded at least ten times. The genes are TRBV3-1 and TRBJ2-5, with 7 bases lining up with TRBD1. V trimming: 0 bases; J trimming: 3 bases; junction bases outside the gene matches: 10. Germline V gene sequence: CDR1 LGHDT, CDR2 YNNKEL (reference sequence). The CDR3 sequence is 17 residues long. DNA for the CDR3: TGTGCCAGCAGCCAAGATTTTTTTCTTGGACAGGAAGAGACCCAGTACTTC. Its protein product is CASSQDFFLGQEETQYF.

This clonotype was seen more than once but under ten times. The rearrangement joins TRBV14 to TRBJ2-2; 13 bases are shared with TRBD2. CDR3 length equals 15 residues. The V gene end was trimmed by 4 bases and the J gene end by 7 bases; junction bases not matched to a gene: 3. Germline V gives CDR1 SGHDN, CDR2 FVKESK. In DNA, the CDR3 is TGTGCCAGCAGCCGGACTAGCGGGAGTATCGGGGAGCTGTTTTTT. This gives the protein CASSRTSGSIGELFF.

This clonotype was seen ten or more times. V usage is TRBV12-3 or TRBV12-4 and J usage is TRBJ2-5; tentatively, D is TRBD1 (5 bases). The germline V and J ends were trimmed by 7 bases and 2 bases, with 11 bases remaining between them. The CDR3 loop spans 13 amino acids. The CDR3 sequence: CASIRQTQETQYF. DNA for the CDR3: TGTGCCAGCATCCGACAGACTCAAGAGACCCAGTACTTC.

The rearrangement links TRBV7-2 to TRBJ2-4, with D possibly TRBD2 on 5 matching bases. CDR1 is SGHTA, CDR2 FQGNSA, per germline. Trimming shortened V by 3 bases and J by 6 bases, and 15 bases separated the two germline ends. The CDR3 sequence is 15 residues long. CDR3 protein: CASSFTERTSNIQYF. The CDR3 DNA is TGTGCCAGCAGCTTTACTGAGCGGACGTCAAACATTCAGTACTTC.

The chain combines TRBV6-1 with TRBJ1-1; 7 bases line up with TRBD1. The CDR3 loop spans 14 amino acids. V shed 5 bases and J 1 base; nucleotides not matched to a gene: 4. In germline, CDR1 is MNHNS, CDR2 SASEGT. CDR3 amino acids: CASSTPGGNTEAFF. CDR3 bases: TGTGCCAGCAGTACCCCAGGGGGGAACACTGAAGCTTTCTTT.

This sequence joins TRBV28 and TRBJ2-2, with TRBD2 identical over 8 bases. Germline trimming cut 2 bases from V and 2 bases from J; bases unmatched to any gene: 1. This CDR3 is 15 amino acids long. From germline, CDR1 is MDHEN and CDR2 SYDVKM. DNA for the CDR3: TGTGCCAGCAGTTTACGGGAGGGAAACACCGGGGAGCTGTTTTTT. Residues: CASSLREGNTGELFF.

The DNA of the CDR3 is TGTGCCAGCAGCTTAAATGGCCACCAAGAGACCCAGTACTTC. Translation gives CASSLNGHQETQYF. The chain is built from TRBV7-8 and TRBJ2-5; no reliable D call. Germline assignment: CDR1 SGHVS and CDR2 FQNEAQ. The CDR3 spans 14 residues. The V gene lost 2 bases and the J gene lost 0 bases, with 7 bases spanning the gap.

This clonotype was seen ten or more times. This chain uses TRBV5-1 with TRBJ2-2; a possible D gene is TRBD2 (5 bases). V was cut by 0 bases and J by 8 bases, with 11 bases left in between. Per the germline V gene, CDR1 is SGHRS and CDR2 is YFSETQ. CDR3 length: 14 residues. The CDR3 here is CASSLEGAVGELFF. In DNA form, the CDR3 reads TGCGCCAGCAGCTTGGAGGGAGCGGTAGGGGAGCTGTTTTTT.

Ten or more counts support this clonotype. J is TRBJ1-5 and V is TRBV12-3 or TRBV12-4; D ambiguous. This CDR3 comprises 15 residues. The ends were cut back, 5 bases at V and 3 bases at J, with 14 bases in the middle. The CDR3 loop reads CASSDSGWANQPQHF. CDR3 in DNA: TGTGCCAGCAGTGACTCCGGGTGGGCCAATCAGCCCCAGCATTTT.

There are many counts of this clonotype. V usage is TRBV7-6 and J usage is TRBJ1-1; no definite D call. CDR3 size: 13 residues. Germline V gives CDR1 SGHVS, CDR2 FNYEAQ. Trimming took off 6 bases at V and 3 bases at J, with 11 bases between the two ends. CDR3 bases: TGTGCCAGCAGTTACAGTTGGGACACTGAAGCTTTCTTT. Amino acids: CASSYSWDTEAFF. The variable domain in full, completed from reference TRBV7-6 and TRBJ1-1, reads GAGVSQSPRYKVTKRGQDVALRCDPISGHVSLYWYRQALGQGPEFLTYFNYEAQQDKSGLPNDRFSAERPEGSISTLTIQRTEQRDSAMYRCASSYSWDTEAFFGQGTRLTVV.

There are many counts of this clonotype. A read error may explain this, as a much larger clone is one base away. Here the CDR3 omits its conserved ending phenylalanine or tryptophan, so a read error is the likely source. The CDR3 nucleotides are TGTGCCAGCAGAGGAGGGGCCTCTGGAAACACCATATATCTT. Its translation is CASRGGASGNTIYL. V usage is TRBV12-3 or TRBV12-4 and J usage is TRBJ1-3; D perhaps matches TRBD1 (5 bases). V was pared by 6 bases and J by 0 bases, with 9 bases between. CDR3 length equals 14 residues.

This clonotype came up many times. The genes are TRBV20-1 and TRBJ2-5; no definite D call. Deletions cut 7 bases from V and 5 bases from J, with 17 bases between. This CDR3 has 13 residues. The germline gives CDR1 DFQATT, CDR2 SNEGSKA (reference sequence). The CDR3 sequence: CSGLKTVGETQYF. Written as DNA, the CDR3 is TGCAGTGGTTTAAAGACGGTTGGGGAGACCCAGTACTTC.

Ten or more counts support this clonotype. This chain uses TRBV11-1 with TRBJ2-6; D ambiguous. Germline V gene data show CDR1 as SGHAT and CDR2 as FQDESV (reference sequence). V was cut by 5 bases and J by 0 bases, with 5 bases left in between. CDR3 length equals 14 residues. Written as DNA, the CDR3 is TGTGCCAGCAGCGCAGGCTCTGGGGCCAACGTCCTGACTTTC. Translated, it gives CASSAGSGANVLTF.

Ten or more counts support this clonotype. The CDR3 bases are TGTGCCAGCACCCCCCCCGGTGGGGAGACCCAGTACTTC. It is translated as CASTPPGGETQYF. The rearrangement joins TRBV6-5 to TRBJ2-5; unclear D gene. The CDR3 covers 13 residues. Germline V gene lookup returns CDR1 MNHEY and CDR2 SVGAGI. V was shortened by 7 bases and J by 5 bases, with 14 bases between the two germline ends.

A word on this clonotype: A much bigger clone sits one base away, suggesting this may be a read error. The chain couples TRBV20-1 to TRBJ2-2, with TRBD2 matching 7 bases. The CDR3 spans 13 residues. Germline V gene lookup returns CDR1 DFQATT and CDR2 SNEGSKA (reference sequence). The CDR3 DNA sequence: TGCAGTGCTGAGCCACTAGCGCCCGGGGAGATGTTTTTT. This sequence encodes CSAEPLAPGEMFF.

This clonotype was observed at least ten times. CDR3 sequence (DNA): TGTGCCATCGGGGGGGTCACAGATCTAGAGCAGTACTTC. Its translation is CAIGGVTDLEQYF. The V call is TRBV10-3, the J call TRBJ2-7; TRBD2 aligns across 7 bases. Per the germline V gene, CDR1 is ENHRY and CDR2 is SYGVKD. The CDR3 length is 13 residues. The V and J ends lost 8 bases and 7 bases, in that order; junction bases with no gene match: 11.

The chain uses TRBV27 and TRBJ2-2; tentatively, D is TRBD1 or TRBD2 (6 bases each). CDR3 length equals 16 residues. V lost 5 bases to trimming and J lost 0 bases, with 13 bases between them. Per the germline V gene, CDR1 is MNHEY and CDR2 is SMNVEV (reference sequence). CDR3 bases: TGTGCCAGCAGTCCTGTCGGGGGCGCGAACACCGGGGAGCTGTTTTTT. This encodes CASSPVGGANTGELFF.

This clonotype was observed at least ten times. The chain employs TRBV2 and TRBJ1-2; 7 positions agree with TRBD1. The trim removed 6 bases at V and 6 bases at J, leaving 4 bases unmatched. The CDR3 contains 12 residues. The germline V gene has CDR1 SNHLY and CDR2 FYNNEI. The CDR3 nucleotides are TGTGCCAGCAGCTACAGGGGCGATGGCTACACCTTC. This codes for CASSYRGDGYTF.